This TCR beta chain was identified during a study of OX40 agonist ivuxolimab in advanced cancers. General study points: The study found among the lowest clonal expansion in partial responders at 0.1-3.0 mg/kg.

This clone appeared once. Antigen unknown. Repertoires were generated with immunoSEQ multiplex PCR, while TCRdb's copy carries only in-frame clones and drops some. The sample shows about 73,000 clones, around 90% of them seen only once. This TCR was recovered from an adult with an advanced solid tumor such as melanoma, head and neck, liver or kidney cancer. Sequences were derived from CD4+ or CD8+ T cells sorted from blood, sampled in a trial of the OX40 agonist ivuxolimab.

The CDR3 DNA reads as TGTGCCAGCAGCTTGAGGTTTGGCTACACCTTC. This sequence encodes CASSLRFGYTF. This sequence joins TRBV7-2 and TRBJ1-2, with unresolved D. The CDR3 consists of 11 residues. V was shortened by 3 bases and J by 7 bases, with 6 bases between the two germline ends. Germline CDR1 and CDR2: SGHTA and FQGNSA. Complete variable domain (other parts from reference TRBV7-2 and TRBJ1-2): GAGVSQSPSNKVTEKGKDVELRCDPISGHTALYWYRQSLGQGLEFLIYFQGNSAPDKSGLPSDRFSAERTGGSVSTLTIQRTQQEDSAVYLCASSLRFGYTFGSGTRLTVV.